This T cell receptor (beta chain) was recovered during a study of blood T cell repertoires in COVID-19. The protocol was immunoSEQ multiplex PCR, while the TCRdb copy is restricted to in-frame clones and leaves out a portion. The table records about 220,000 clones, around 81% of them present only once. The V gene's germline CDR1 is SGHAT and CDR2 FQNNGV. Between the trimmed V and J ends, which lost 0 bases and 9 bases, there was a span of 8 bases. CDR3 length equals 12 residues. The chain joins TRBV11-2 to TRBJ1-2; D unresolved. The sequence came from a woman in her 30s who had recovered from COVID-19. Sample: peripheral blood. The CDR3, as DNA: TGTGCCAGCAGCTTAGACAGTCTCAGCTACACCTTC. Protein sequence: CASSLDSLSYTF.